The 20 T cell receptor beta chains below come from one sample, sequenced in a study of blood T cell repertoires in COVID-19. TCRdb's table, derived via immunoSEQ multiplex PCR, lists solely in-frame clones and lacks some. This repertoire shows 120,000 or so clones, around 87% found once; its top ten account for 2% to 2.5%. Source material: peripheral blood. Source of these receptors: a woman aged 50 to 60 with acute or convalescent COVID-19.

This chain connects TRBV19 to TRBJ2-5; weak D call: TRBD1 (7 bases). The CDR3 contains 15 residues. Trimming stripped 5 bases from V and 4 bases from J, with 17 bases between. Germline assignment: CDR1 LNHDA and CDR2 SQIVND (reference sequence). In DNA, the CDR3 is TGTGCCAGTAGTCAAGGGACAGCCGGGGGAGAGACCCAGTACTTC. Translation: CASSQGTAGGETQYF.

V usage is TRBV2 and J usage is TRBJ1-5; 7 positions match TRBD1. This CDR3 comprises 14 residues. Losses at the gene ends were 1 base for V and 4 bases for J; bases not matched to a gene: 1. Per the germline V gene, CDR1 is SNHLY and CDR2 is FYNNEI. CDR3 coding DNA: TGTGCCAGCAGTGAAGTGGGACAGAATCAGCCCCAGCATTTT. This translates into CASSEVGQNQPQHF.

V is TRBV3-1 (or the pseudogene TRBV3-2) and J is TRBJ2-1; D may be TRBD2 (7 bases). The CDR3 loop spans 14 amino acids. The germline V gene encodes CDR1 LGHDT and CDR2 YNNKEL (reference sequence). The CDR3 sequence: CGDGLGGVYNEQFF. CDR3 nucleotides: TGTGGCGACGGGCTAGGGGGGGTATACAATGAGCAGTTCTTC.

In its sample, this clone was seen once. The CDR3 DNA sequence: TGTGCCAGCAGGACAGGCAAGAACACTGAAGCTTTCTTT. Protein sequence: CASRTGKNTEAFF. J is TRBJ1-1 and V is TRBV25-1; tentatively, D is TRBD1 (6 bases). V lost 6 bases, J lost 1 base, and 9 bases lay in between. CDR1 and CDR2 from the germline V gene are MGHDK and SYGVNS. This CDR3 has 13 residues.

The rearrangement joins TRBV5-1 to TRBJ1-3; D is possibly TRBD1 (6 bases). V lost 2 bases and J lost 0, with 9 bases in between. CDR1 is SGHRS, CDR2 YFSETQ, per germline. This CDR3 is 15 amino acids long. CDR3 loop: CASSFGQTSGNTIYF. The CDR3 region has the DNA TGCGCCAGCAGCTTTGGACAGACCTCTGGAAACACCATATATTTT.

The CDR3 DNA follows: TGTGCCTGGATTGACACCTACACTAGCGGGAGTTGGTACGAGCAGTACTTC. It codes for CAWIDTYTSGSWYEQYF. The rearrangement joins TRBV30 to TRBJ2-7, with 11 bases lining up with TRBD2. CDR1 is GTSNPN, CDR2 SVGIG, per germline (reference sequence). V gave up 4 bases and J gave up 4 bases; unmatched junction bases: 15. This CDR3 is built from 17 residues.

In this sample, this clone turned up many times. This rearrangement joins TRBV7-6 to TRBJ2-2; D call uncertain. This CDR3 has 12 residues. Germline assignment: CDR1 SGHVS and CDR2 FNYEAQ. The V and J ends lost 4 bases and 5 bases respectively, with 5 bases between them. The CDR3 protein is CASSSRTGELFF. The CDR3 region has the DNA TGTGCCAGCAGCTCCAGGACCGGGGAGCTGTTTTTT.

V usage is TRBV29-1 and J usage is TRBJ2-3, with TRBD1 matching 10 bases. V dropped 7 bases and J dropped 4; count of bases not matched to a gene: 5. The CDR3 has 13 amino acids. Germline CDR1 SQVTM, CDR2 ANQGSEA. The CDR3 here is CSALTGGADTQYF. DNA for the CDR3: TGCAGCGCATTGACAGGGGGCGCAGATACGCAGTATTTT.

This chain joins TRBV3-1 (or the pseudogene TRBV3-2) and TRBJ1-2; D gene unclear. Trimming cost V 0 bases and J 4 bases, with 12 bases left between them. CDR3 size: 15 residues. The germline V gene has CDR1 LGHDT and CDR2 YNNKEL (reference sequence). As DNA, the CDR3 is TGTGCCAGCAGCCAAGAGGTAATAGCCATCTATGGCTACACCTTC. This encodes CASSQEVIAIYGYTF.

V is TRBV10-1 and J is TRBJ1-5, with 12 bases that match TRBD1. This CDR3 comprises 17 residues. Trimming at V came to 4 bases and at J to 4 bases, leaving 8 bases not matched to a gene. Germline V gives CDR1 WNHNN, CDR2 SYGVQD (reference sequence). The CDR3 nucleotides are TGCGCCAGCAGTGCTCCCTCGGGACAGGGGGCGAATCAGCCCCAGCATTTT. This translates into CASSAPSGQGANQPQHF.

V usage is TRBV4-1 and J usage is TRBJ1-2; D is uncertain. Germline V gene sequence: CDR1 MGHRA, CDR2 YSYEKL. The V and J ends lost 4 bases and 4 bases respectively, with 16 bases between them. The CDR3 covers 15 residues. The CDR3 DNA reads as TGCGCCAGCAGCCCTGTACATGGATCGGGCTATGGCTACACCTTC. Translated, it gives CASSPVHGSGYGYTF.

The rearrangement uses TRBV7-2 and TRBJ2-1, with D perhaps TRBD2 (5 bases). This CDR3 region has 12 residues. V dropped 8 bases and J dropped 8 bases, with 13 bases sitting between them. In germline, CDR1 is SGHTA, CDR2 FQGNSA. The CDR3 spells CASQGLLDEQFF. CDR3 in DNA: TGTGCCAGCCAAGGACTGCTAGATGAGCAGTTCTTC.

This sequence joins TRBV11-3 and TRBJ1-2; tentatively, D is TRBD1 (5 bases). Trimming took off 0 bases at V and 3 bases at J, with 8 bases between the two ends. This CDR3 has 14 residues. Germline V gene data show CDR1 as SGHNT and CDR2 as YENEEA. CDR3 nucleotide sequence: TGTGCCAGCAGCTTAGATTCACAGGACTATGGCTACACCTTC. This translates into CASSLDSQDYGYTF.

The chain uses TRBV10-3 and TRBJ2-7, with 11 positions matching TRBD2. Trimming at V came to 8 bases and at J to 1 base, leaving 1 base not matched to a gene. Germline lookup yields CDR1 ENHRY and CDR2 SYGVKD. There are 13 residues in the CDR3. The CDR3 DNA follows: TGTGCCATCGGGACTAGCGGATCCTACGAGCAGTACTTC. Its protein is CAIGTSGSYEQYF.

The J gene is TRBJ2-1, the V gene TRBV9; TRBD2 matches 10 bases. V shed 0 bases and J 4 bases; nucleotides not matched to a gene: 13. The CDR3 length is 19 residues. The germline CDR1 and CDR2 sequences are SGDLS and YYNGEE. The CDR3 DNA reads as TGTGCCAGCAGCGTAGGTCCAGGGGTCCTAGCGGGGGCGTACAATGAGCAGTTCTTC. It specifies CASSVGPGVLAGAYNEQFF.

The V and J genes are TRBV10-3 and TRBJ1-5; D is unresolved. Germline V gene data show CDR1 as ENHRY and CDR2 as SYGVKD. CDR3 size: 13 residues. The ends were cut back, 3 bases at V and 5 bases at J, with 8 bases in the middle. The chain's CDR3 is CAISELGDQPQHF. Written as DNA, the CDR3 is TGTGCCATCAGTGAACTGGGAGATCAGCCCCAGCATTTT.

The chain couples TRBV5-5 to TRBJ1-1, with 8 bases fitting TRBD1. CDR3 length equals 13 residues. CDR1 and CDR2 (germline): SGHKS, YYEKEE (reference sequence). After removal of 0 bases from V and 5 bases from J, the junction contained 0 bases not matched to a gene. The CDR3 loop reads CASSLGTGTEAFF. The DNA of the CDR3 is TGTGCCAGCAGCTTGGGGACAGGGACTGAAGCTTTCTTT.

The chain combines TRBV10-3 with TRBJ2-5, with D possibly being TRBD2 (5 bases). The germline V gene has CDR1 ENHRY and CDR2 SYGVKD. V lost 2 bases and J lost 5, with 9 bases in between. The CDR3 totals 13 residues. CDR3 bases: TGTGCCATCAGTGAGGGTCCGGGGGAGACCCAGTACTTC. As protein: CAISEGPGETQYF.

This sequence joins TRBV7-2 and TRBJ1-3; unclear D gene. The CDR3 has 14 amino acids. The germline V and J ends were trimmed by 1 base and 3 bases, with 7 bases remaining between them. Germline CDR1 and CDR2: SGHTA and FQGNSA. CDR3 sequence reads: CASSLEEGGNTIYF. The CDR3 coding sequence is TGTGCCAGCAGCTTAGAGGAGGGTGGAAACACCATATATTTT.

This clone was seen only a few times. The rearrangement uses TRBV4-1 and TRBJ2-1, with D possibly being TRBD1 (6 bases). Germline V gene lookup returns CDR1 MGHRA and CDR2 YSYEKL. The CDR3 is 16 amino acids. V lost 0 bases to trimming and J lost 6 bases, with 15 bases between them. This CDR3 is CASSQEGAARGNEQFF. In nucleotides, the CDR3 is TGCGCCAGCAGCCAAGAGGGAGCGGCCAGGGGCAATGAGCAGTTCTTC.